This TCR beta chain emerged from a study of early T cells in non-severe SARS-CoV-2 infection. Study context: Chains were unpaired, as sequencing was done on bulk RNA from unsorted whole blood. Study findings and constraints: The matching step, a VDJdb search, favored anti-spike CD8 responses and missed private and CD4 specificities.

The CDR3 covers 12 residues. CDR1 and CDR2 from the germline V gene are SNHLY and FYNNEI. With 6 bases removed from V and 2 bases from J, the gap between germline ends came to 6 bases. About this clonotype itself: Antigen specificity is unknown.

Researchers tagged individual cDNA molecules with unique molecular identifiers. TCRdb passed the 5' RACE reads through MiXCR, listing each CDR3 protein once. The sample consists of tens of thousands of distinct CDR3 sequences, 10% of them appearing once. This TCR was recovered from an adult who was a healthcare worker with PCR-confirmed SARS-CoV-2 infection or an uninfected control (not recorded which). Sequenced material: whole blood. V usage is TRBV2 and J usage is TRBJ2-3; no definite D call. The CDR3 coding sequence is TGTGCCAGCAGCGAGACCACAGATACGCAGTATTTT. Protein sequence: CASSETTDTQYF. Combining the CDR3 with reference TRBV2 and TRBJ2-3 gives the whole variable domain EPEVTQTPSHQVTQMGQEVILRCVPISNHLYFYWYRQILGQKVEFLVSFYNNEISEKSEIFDDQFSVERPDGSNFTLKIRSTKLEDSAMYFCASSETTDTQYFGPGTRLTVL.